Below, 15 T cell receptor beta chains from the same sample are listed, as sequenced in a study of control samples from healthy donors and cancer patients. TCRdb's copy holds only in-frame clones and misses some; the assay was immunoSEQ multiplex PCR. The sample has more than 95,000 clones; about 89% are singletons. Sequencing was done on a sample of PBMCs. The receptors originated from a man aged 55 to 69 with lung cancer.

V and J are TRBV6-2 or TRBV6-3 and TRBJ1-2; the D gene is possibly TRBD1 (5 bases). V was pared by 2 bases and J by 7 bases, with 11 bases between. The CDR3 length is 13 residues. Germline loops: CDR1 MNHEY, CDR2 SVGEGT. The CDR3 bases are TGTGCCAGCAGTTACAATGGGGGACGTGGCTACACCTTC. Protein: CASSYNGGRGYTF.

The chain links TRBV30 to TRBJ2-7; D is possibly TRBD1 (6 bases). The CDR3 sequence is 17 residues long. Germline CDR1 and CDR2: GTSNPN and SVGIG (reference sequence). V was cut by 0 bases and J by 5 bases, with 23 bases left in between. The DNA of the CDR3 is TGTGCCTGGAGTGTCGGGGACACGGGAAACCGCCGACACGAGCAGTACGTC. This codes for CAWSVGDTGNRRHEQYV.

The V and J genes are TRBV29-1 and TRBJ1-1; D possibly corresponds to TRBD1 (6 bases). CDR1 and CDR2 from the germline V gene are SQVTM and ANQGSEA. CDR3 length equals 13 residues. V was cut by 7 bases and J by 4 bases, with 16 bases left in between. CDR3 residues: CSAREGGITEAFF. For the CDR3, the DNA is TGCAGCGCACGAGAGGGGGGCATCACTGAAGCTTTCTTT. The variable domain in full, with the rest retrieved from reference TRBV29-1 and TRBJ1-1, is SAVISQKPSRDICQRGTSLTIQCQVDSQVTMMFWYRQQPGQSLTLIATANQGSEATYESGFVIDKFPISRPNLTFSTLTVSNMSPEDSSIYLCSAREGGITEAFFGQGTRLTVV.

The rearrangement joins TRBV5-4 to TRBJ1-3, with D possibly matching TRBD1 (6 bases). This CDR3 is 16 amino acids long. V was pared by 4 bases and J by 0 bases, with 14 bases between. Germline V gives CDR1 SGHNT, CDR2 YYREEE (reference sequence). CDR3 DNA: TGTGCCAGCAGCGTAACCGGGACATTCTCTGGAAACACCATATATTTT. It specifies CASSVTGTFSGNTIYF.

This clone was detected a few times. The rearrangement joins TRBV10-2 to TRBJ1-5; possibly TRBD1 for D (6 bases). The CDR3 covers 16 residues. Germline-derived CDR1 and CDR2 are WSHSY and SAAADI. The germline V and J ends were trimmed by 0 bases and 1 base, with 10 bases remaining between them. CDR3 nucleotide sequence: TGCGCCAGCAGTGAGTCATACAGGGCGAGCAATCAGCCCCAGCATTTT. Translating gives CASSESYRASNQPQHF.

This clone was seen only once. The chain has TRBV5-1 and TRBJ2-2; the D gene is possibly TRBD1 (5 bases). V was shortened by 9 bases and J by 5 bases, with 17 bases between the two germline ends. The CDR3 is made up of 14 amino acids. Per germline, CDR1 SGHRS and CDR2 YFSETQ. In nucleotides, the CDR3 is TGCGCCACCTCCCCCCAGGGTTCGACCGGGGAGCTGTTTTTT. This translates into CATSPQGSTGELFF.

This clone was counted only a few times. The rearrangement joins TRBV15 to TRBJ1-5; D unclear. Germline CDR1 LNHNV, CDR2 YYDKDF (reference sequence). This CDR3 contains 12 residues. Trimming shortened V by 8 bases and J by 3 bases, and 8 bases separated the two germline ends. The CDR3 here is CATQDYNQPQHF. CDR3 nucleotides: TGTGCCACCCAGGATTACAATCAGCCCCAGCATTTT.

The CDR3 bases are TGTGCCAGCAGTCCCCTTTTTGAATCCACTGAAGCTTTCTTT. Its protein is CASSPLFESTEAFF. The J gene is TRBJ1-1, the V gene TRBV6-5, with D unclear. V was cut by 5 bases and J by 4 bases, with 14 bases left in between. The CDR3 is 14 amino acids. Germline V gene data show CDR1 as MNHEY and CDR2 as SVGAGI.

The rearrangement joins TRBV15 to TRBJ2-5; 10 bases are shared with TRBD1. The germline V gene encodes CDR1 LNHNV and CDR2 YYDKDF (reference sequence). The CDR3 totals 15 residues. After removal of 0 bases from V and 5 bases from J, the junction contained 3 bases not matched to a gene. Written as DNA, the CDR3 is TGTGCCACCAGCAGAGATGCGGGACAGGGGGAGACCCAGTACTTC. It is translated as CATSRDAGQGETQYF.

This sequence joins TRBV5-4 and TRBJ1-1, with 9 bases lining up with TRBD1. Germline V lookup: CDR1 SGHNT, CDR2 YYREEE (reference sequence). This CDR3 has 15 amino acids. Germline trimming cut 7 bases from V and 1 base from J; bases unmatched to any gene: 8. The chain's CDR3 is CASSQGAPGNTEAFF. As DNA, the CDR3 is TGTGCCAGCTCACAGGGGGCGCCGGGGAACACTGAAGCTTTCTTT. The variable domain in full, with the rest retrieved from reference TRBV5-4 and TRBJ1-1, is ETGVTQSPTHLIKTRGQQVTLRCSSQSGHNTVSWYQQALGQGPQFIFQYYREEENGRGNFPPRFSGLQFPNYSSELNVNALELDDSALYLCASSQGAPGNTEAFFGQGTRLTVV.

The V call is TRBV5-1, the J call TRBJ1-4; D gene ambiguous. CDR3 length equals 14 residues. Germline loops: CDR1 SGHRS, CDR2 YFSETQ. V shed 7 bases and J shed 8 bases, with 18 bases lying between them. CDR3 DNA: TGCGCCAGCGCTGCTTCCCCCCCAGTCGAAAAACTGTTTTTT. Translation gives CASAASPPVEKLFF.

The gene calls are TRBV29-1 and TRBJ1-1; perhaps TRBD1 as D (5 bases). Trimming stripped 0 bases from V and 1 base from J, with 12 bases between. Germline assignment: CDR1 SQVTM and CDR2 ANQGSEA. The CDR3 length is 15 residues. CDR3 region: CSVEDWAGWNTEAFF. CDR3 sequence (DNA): TGCAGCGTTGAAGATTGGGCAGGGTGGAACACTGAAGCTTTCTTT.

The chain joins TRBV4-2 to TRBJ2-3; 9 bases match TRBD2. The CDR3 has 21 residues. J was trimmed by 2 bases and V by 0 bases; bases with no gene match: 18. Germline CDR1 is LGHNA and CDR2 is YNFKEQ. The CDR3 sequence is CASSQDPTSGSGEGLTDTQYF. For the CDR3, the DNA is TGTGCCAGCAGCCAAGATCCTACTAGCGGGTCAGGGGAGGGCCTCACAGATACGCAGTATTTT.

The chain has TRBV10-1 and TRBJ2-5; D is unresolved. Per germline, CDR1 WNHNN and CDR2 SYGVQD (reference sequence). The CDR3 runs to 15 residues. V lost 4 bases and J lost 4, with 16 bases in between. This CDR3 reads CASSGDTGSLETQYF. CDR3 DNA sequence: TGCGCCAGCAGTGGAGACACGGGTTCTTTAGAGACCCAGTACTTC.

Here the CDR3 reads CASSLVPENQPQHF. The CDR3, as DNA: TGCGCCAGCAGCTTGGTTCCAGAAAATCAGCCCCAGCATTTT. The chain has TRBV5-1 and TRBJ1-5; D is undetermined. The CDR3 has 14 residues. The germline V and J ends were trimmed by 0 bases and 4 bases, with 8 bases remaining between them. The germline gives CDR1 SGHRS, CDR2 YFSETQ.